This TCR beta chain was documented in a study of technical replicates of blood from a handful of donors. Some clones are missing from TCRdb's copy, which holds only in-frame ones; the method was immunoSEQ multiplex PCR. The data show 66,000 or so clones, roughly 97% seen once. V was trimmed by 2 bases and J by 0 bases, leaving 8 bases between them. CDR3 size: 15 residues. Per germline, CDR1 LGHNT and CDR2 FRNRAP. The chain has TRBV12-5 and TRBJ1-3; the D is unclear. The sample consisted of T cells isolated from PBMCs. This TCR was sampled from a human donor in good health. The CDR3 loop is CASGLTQNSGNTIYF. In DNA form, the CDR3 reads TGTGCTAGTGGTTTGACACAGAACTCTGGAAACACCATATATTTT. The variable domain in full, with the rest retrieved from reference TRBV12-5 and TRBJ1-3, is DARVTQTPRHKVTEMGQEVTMRCQPILGHNTVFWYRQTMMQGLELLAYFRNRAPLDDSGMPKDRFSAEMPDATLATLKIQPSEPRDSAVYFCASGLTQNSGNTIYFGEGSWLTVV.